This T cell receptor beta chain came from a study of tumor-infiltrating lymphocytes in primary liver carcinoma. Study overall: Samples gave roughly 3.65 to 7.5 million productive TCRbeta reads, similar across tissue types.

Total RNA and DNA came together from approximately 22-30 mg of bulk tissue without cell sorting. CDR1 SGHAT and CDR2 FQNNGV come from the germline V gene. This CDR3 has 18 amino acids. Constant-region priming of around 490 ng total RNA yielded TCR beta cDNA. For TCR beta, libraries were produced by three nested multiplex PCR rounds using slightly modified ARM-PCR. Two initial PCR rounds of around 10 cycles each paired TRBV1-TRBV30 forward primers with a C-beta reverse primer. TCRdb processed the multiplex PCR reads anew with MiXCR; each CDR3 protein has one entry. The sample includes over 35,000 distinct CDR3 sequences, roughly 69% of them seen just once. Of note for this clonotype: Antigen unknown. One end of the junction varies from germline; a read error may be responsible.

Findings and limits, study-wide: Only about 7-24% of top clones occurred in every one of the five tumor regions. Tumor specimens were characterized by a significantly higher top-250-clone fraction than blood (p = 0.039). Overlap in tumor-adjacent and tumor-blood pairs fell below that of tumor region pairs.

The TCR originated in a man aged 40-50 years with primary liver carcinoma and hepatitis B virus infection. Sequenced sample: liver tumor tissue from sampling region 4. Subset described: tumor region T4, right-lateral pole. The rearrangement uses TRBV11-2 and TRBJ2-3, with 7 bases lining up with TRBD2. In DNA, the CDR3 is TGTGCCAGCAGCGAGGCCCAACGGAGGCTAGCGGTCACAGGTACGCAGTATTTT. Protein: CASSEAQRRLAVTGTQYF. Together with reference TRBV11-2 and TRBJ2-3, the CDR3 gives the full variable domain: EAGVAQSPRYKIIEKRQSVAFWCNPISGHATLYWYQQILGQGPKLLIQFQNNGVVDDSQLPKDRFSAERLKGVDSTLKIQPAKLEDSAVYLCASSEAQRRLAVTGTQYFGPGTRLTVL.